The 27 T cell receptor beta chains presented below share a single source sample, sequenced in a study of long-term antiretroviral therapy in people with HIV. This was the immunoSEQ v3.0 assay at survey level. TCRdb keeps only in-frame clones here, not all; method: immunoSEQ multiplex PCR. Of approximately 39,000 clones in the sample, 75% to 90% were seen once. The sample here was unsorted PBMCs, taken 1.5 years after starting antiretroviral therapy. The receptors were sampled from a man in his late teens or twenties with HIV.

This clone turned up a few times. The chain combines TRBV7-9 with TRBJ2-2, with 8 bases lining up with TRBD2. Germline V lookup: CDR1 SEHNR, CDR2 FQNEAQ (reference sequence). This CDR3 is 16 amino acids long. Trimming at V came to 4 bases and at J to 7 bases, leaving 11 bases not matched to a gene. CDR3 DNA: TGTGCCAGCAGCTCCAGGGAAGCGGGAGTCGACGGGGAGCTGTTTTTT. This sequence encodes CASSSREAGVDGELFF.

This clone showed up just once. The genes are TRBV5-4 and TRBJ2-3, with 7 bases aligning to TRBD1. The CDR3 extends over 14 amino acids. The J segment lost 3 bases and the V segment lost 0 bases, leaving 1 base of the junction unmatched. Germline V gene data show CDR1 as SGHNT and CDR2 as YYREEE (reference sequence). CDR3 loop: CASSLDRGTDTQYF. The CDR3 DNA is TGTGCCAGCAGCTTGGACAGGGGAACAGATACGCAGTATTTT.

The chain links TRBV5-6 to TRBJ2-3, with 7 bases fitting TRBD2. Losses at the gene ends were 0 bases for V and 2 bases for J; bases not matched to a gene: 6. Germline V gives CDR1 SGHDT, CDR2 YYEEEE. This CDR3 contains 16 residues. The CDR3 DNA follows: TGTGCCAGCAGCTTGGGTGTTAGCGGGTACACAGATACGCAGTATTTT. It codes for CASSLGVSGYTDTQYF.

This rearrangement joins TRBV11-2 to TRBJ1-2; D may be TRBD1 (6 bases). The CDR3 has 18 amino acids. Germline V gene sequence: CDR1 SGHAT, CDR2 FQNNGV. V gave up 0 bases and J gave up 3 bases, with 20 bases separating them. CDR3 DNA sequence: TGTGCCAGCAGCTTAGATTTAGGGGGGCTCAGGAAGGACTATGGCTACACCTTC. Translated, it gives CASSLDLGGLRKDYGYTF.

CDR3 residues: CARSSIRRGDNLNTEAFF. CDR3 DNA sequence: TGTGCCAGAAGCTCCATACGGAGGGGGGACAATTTGAACACTGAAGCTTTCTTT. The chain combines TRBV7-5 with TRBJ1-1. TRBV7-5 is flagged as a pseudogene. CDR3 length: 18 residues.

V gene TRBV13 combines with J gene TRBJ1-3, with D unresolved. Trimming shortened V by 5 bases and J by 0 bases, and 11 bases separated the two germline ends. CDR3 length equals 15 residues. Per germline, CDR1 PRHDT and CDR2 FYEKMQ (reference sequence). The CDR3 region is CASSIEIDSGNTIYF. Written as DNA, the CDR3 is TGTGCCAGCAGCATAGAGATAGACTCTGGAAACACCATATATTTT. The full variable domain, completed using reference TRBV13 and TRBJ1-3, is AAGVIQSPRHLIKEKRETATLKCYPIPRHDTVYWYQQGPGQDPQFLISFYEKMQSDKGSIPDRFSAQQFSDYHSELNMSSLELGDSALYFCASSIEIDSGNTIYFGEGSWLTVV.

CDR3 nucleotide sequence: TGTGCCAGCAGCTCGGACAGTTCGGACACCATATATTTT. This codes for CASSSDSSDTIYF. The V gene is TRBV9, the J gene TRBJ1-3, with a weak D call TRBD1 (6 bases). Trimming took 4 bases from V and 8 from J, leaving 13 bases between them. The CDR3 consists of 13 residues. Germline CDR1 and CDR2: SGDLS and YYNGEE.

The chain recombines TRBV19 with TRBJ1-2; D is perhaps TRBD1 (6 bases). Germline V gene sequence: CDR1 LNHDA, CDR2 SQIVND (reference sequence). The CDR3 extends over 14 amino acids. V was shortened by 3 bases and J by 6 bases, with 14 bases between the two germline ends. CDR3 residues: CASSIYNRAHGYTF. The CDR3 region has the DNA TGTGCCAGTAGTATCTACAACAGGGCTCATGGCTACACCTTC.

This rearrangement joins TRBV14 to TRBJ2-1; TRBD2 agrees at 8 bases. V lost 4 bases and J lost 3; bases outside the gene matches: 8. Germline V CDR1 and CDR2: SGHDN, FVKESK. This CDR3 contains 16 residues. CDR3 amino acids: CASSRSAGAGYNEQFF. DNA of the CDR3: TGTGCCAGCAGCCGCTCAGCGGGAGCCGGCTACAATGAGCAGTTCTTC.

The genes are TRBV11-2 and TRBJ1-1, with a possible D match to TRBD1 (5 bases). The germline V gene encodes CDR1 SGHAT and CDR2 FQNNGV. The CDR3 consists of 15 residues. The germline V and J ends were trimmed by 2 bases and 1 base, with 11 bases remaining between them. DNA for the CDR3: TGTGCCAGCAGCTTATCCGACAGCCAGAACACTGAAGCTTTCTTT. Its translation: CASSLSDSQNTEAFF.

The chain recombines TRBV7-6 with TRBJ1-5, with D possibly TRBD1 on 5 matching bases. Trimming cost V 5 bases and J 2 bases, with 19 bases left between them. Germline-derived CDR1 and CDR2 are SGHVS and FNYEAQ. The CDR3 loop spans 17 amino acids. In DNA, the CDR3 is TGTGCCAGCAGCCAAGACGCCGGGGGAATACGCAATCAGCCCCAGCATTTT. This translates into CASSQDAGGIRNQPQHF.

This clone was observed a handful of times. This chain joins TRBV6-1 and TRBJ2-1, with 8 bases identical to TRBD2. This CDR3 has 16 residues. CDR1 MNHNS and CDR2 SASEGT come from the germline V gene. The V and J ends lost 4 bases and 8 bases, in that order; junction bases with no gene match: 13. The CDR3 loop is CASSVTSGNIVDEQFF. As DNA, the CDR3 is TGTGCCAGCAGTGTAACTAGCGGAAACATAGTCGATGAGCAGTTCTTC.

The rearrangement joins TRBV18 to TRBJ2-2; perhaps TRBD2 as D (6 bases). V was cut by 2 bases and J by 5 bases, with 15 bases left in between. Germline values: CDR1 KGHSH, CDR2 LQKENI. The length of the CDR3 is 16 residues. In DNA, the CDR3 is TGTGCCAGCTCACCAGTTGGGCAGGGAGGAACCGGGGAGCTGTTTTTT. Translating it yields CASSPVGQGGTGELFF.

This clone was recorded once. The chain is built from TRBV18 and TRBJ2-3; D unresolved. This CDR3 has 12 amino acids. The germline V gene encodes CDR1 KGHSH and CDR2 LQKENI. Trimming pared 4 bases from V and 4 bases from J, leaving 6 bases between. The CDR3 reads CASSLVSDTQYF. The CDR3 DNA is TGTGCCAGCTCACTAGTGTCAGATACGCAGTATTTT.

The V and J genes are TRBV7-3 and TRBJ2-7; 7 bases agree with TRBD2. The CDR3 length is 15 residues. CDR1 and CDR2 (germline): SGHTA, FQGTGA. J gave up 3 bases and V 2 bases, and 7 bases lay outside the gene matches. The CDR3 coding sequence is TGTGCCAGCAGCTTATATGGTGCTAGCGGCTACGAGCAGTACTTC. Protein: CASSLYGASGYEQYF.

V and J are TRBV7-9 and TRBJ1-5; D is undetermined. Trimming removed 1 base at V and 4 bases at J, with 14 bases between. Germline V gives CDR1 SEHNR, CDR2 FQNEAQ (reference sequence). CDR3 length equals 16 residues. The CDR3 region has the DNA TGTGCCAGCAGCTTAGGGGCACCTTGGGGTAATCAGCCCCAGCATTTT. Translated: CASSLGAPWGNQPQHF.

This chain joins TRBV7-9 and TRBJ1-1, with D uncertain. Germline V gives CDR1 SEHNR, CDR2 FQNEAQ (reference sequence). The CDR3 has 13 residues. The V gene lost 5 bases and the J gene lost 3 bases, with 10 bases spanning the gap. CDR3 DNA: TGTGCCAGCAGCCAAGCTCGGGACACTGAAGCTTTCTTT. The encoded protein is CASSQARDTEAFF.

CDR3 in amino acids: CASSLQPPRLNEKLFF. The CDR3 bases are TGTGCCAGCAGCTTACAGCCCCCGCGGCTTAATGAAAAACTGTTTTTT. The rearrangement links TRBV7-2 to TRBJ1-4; no clear D. CDR3 size: 16 residues. Trimming removed 2 bases at V and 4 bases at J, with 14 bases between. Per germline, CDR1 SGHTA and CDR2 FQGNSA.

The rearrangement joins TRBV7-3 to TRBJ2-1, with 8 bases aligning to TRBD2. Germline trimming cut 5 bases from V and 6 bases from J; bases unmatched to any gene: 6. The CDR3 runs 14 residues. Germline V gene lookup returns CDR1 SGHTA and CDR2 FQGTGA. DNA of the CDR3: TGTGCCAGCAGCGTAGCCGGGACTAGCAATGAGCAGTTCTTC. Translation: CASSVAGTSNEQFF. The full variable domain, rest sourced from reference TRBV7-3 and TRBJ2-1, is GAGVSQTPSNKVTEKGKYVELRCDPISGHTALYWYRQSLGQGPEFLIYFQGTGAADDSGLPNDRFFAVRPEGSVSTLKIQRTERGDSAVYLCASSVAGTSNEQFFGPGTRLTVL.

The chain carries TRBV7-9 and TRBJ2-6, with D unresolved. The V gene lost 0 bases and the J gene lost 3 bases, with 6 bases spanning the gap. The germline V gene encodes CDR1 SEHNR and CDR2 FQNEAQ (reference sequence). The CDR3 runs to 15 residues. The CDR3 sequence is CASSLALGGANVLTF. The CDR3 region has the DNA TGTGCCAGCAGCTTAGCGCTGGGTGGGGCCAACGTCCTGACTTTC.

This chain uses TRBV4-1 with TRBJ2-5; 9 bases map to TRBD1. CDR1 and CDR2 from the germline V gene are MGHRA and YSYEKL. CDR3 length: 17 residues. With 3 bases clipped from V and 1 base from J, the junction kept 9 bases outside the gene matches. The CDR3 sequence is CASSHSDRGRLQETQYF. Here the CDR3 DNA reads TGCGCCAGCAGCCACTCGGACAGGGGAAGGCTCCAAGAGACCCAGTACTTC.

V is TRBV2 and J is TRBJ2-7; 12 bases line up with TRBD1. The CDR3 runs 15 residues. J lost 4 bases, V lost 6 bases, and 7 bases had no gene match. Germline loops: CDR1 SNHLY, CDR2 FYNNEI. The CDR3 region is CASRKRDRGPYEQYF. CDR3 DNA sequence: TGTGCCAGCAGGAAGCGGGACAGGGGGCCTTACGAGCAGTACTTC.

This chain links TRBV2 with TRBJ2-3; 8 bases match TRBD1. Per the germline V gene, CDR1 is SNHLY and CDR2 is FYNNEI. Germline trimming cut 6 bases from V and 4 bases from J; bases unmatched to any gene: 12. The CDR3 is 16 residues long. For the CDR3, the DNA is TGTGCCAGCAGGAGACAGCCGCAGGGGGCGTCAGATACGCAGTATTTT. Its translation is CASRRQPQGASDTQYF.

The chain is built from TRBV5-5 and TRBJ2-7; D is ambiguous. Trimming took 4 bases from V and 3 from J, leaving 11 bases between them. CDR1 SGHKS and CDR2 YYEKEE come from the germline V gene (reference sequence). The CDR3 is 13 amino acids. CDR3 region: CASSRNTFYEQYF. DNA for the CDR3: TGTGCCAGCAGCCGAAACACGTTCTACGAGCAGTACTTC.

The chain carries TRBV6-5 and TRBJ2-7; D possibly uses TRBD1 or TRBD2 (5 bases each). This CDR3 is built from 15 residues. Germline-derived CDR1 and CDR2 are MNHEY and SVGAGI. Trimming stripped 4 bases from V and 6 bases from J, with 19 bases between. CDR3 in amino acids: CASSSCPGSACEQYF. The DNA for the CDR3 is TGTGCCAGCAGTTCCTGCCCAGGGAGCGCCTGCGAGCAGTACTTC.

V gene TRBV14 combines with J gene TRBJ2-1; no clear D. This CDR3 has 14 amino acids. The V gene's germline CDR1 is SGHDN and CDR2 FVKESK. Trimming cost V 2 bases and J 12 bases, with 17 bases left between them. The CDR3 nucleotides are TGTGCCAGCAGCCAATCCCTTTTTGGCCTCGGGCAGTTCTTC. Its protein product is CASSQSLFGLGQFF.

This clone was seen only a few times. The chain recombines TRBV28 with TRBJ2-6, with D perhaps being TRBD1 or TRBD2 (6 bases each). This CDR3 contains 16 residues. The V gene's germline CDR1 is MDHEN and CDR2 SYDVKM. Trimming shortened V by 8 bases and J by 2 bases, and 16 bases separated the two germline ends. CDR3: CASYPGARTGANVLTF. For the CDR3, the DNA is TGTGCCAGCTATCCGGGGGCTCGAACTGGGGCCAACGTCCTGACTTTC.